Below, 7 T cell receptor beta chains from the same sample are listed, as sequenced in a study of T cells expressing NK-cell markers. TCRdb derives one entry per CDR3 protein from the 5' RACE reads, leaving out DNA. The repertoire table contains some 600,000 distinct CDR3 sequences. The sequencing input was blood T cells: a sorted CD56 or NKG2C T cell subset, CD4+ or CD8+ T cells, or bulk PBMC T cells (not recorded which). The receptors were gathered from a man aged 18 to 30 in good health.

The chain is built from TRBV7-2 and TRBJ2-1. This CDR3 spans 16 amino acids. In germline, CDR1 is SGHTA, CDR2 FQGNSA. The CDR3 sequence is CASSFVGWGSYNEQFF.

V is TRBV6-2 or TRBV6-3 and J is TRBJ2-1; without DNA, the TCRdb call of TRBD1 cannot be checked. CDR3 length equals 13 residues. The germline V gene encodes CDR1 MNHEY and CDR2 SVGEGT. This CDR3 reads CASLVWPGNEQFF.

The J gene is TRBJ1-2, the V gene TRBV10-2. This CDR3 is 13 amino acids long. CDR1 and CDR2 from the germline V gene are WSHSY and SAAADI. Here the CDR3 reads CASSELRTVANTF.

The J gene is TRBJ1-1, the V gene TRBV20-1; no DNA is available, so the TRBD1 call from TCRdb remains unchecked. The CDR3 has 17 residues. Germline V gene lookup returns CDR1 DFQATT and CDR2 SNEGSKA (reference sequence). This CDR3 is CSARDPDRGFINTEAFF.

The J gene is TRBJ2-1, the V gene TRBV29-1; the D call from TCRdb, TRBD1, cannot be confirmed without DNA. The CDR3 extends over 13 amino acids. Germline V gives CDR1 SQVTM, CDR2 ANQGSEA. The CDR3 region is CSVERGLDNEQFF.

The rearrangement joins TRBV7-8 to TRBJ2-1; TCRdb indicates TRBD1, and absent DNA this call remains unverified. The CDR3 spans 13 residues. Per the germline V gene, CDR1 is SGHVS and CDR2 is FQNEAQ. The CDR3 loop reads CASSSRGFGEQFF. Full variable domain (rest looked up from reference TRBV7-8 and TRBJ2-1): GAGVSQSPRYKVAKRGQDVALRCDPISGHVSLFWYQQALGQGPEFLTYFQNEAQLDKSGLPSDRFFAERPEGSVSTLKIQRTQQEDSAVYLCASSSRGFGEQFFGPGTRLTVL.

V usage is TRBV5-1 and J usage is TRBJ2-1; TCRdb's D call of TRBD1 is untestable without DNA. The CDR3 sequence is 15 residues long. Looked up from germline, CDR1 is SGHRS and CDR2 is YFSETQ. CDR3 region: CASSLSGTLGNEQFF.